The clone carrying this T cell receptor beta chain has just a few counts. Antigen specificity is unknown. This sample is drawn from a study of beta chain features in type 1 diabetes. General study findings and limits: Healthy donors had naive, central memory and Treg TCRB repertoires that appeared less similar than those seen among patients. A moderate, significant TCRB CDR3 shortening appeared in type 1 diabetes across four CD4+ subsets.

Reverse transcribing all isolated RNA meant expressed TCRB transcripts were sequenced. Sequencing was performed with immunoSEQ multiplex PCR; in TCRdb, only in-frame clones are kept and a portion is missing. The sample yields under 850,000 clones, 10% to 15% seen once. Researchers reported sorting CD4+ naive, central memory, regulatory and stem cell-like memory cells via CD45RO/CCR7/CD25/CD127/CD95/CD27. Input material: naive CD4+ T cells from blood. The receptor's source is a young man with type 1 diabetes.

The CDR3 spells CASSSRDYPSTEQYF. CDR3 nucleotide sequence: TGTGCCAGCAGCTCTCGGGACTACCCCTCGACGGAGCAGTACTTC. The chain has TRBV9 and TRBJ2-7; 7 bases match TRBD2. With V trimmed by 4 bases and J by 7 bases, 14 bases remained unmatched. The germline V gene has CDR1 SGDLS and CDR2 YYNGEE. The CDR3 runs 15 residues.